The source of this T cell receptor (beta chain) is a study of shared clonotypes between healthy human individuals. Regarding the study as a whole: Some naive CD4 clonotypes, approximately 4.5%, turned up in common across a few donors. Measured sharing among donors was expected to vary with sequencing depth.

Naive CD8 cells comprised CD45RO-negative, CCR7-positively selected cells, excluding terminally differentiated effector memory CD45RA+ cells. Germline CDR1 is SGHAT and CDR2 is FQNNGV. This CDR3 comprises 15 residues. V gave up 5 bases and J gave up 2 bases, with 12 bases separating them. Clones were read by immunoSEQ multiplex PCR, and TCRdb kept only the in-frame ones, dropping some. The data hold some 600,000 clones, with 96% observed a single time. Concerning this clone itself: Its specificity is unknown.

The genes are TRBV11-2 and TRBJ1-4; perhaps TRBD1 as D (5 bases). Sequencing used naive CD8+ T cells sorted from blood. The clonotype originates from a woman younger than 45 in good health. The CDR3 here is CASSGGMATNEKLFF. The CDR3 DNA reads TGTGCCAGCAGCGGGGGGATGGCGACTAATGAAAAACTGTTTTTT. The full variable domain, in which reference TRBV11-2 and TRBJ1-4 provide the parts outside the CDR3, is EAGVAQSPRYKIIEKRQSVAFWCNPISGHATLYWYQQILGQGPKLLIQFQNNGVVDDSQLPKDRFSAERLKGVDSTLKIQPAKLEDSAVYLCASSGGMATNEKLFFGSGTQLSVL.